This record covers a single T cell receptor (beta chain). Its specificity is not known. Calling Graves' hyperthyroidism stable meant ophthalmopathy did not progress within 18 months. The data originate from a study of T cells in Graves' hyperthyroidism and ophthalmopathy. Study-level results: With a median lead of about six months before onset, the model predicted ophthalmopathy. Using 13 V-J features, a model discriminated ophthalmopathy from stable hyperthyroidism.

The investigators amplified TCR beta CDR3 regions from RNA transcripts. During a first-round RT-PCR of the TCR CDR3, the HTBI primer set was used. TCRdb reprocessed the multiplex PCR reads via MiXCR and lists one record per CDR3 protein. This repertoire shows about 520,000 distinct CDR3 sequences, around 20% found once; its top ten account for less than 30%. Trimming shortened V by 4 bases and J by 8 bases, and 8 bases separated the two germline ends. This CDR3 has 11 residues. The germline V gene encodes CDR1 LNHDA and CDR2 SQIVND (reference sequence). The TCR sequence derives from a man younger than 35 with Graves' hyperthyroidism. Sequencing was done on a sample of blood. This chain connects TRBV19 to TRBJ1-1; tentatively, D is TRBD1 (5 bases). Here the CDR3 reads CASSTRQEAFF. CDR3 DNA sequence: TGTGCCAGTAGTACGCGACAGGAAGCTTTCTTT.